The 4 T cell receptor beta chains in this list originate from one sample, sequenced in a study of early T cells in non-severe SARS-CoV-2 infection. One entry per CDR3 protein results from TCRdb running MiXCR on the 5' RACE reads. The data hold under 85,000 distinct CDR3 sequences, with 10% to 15% observed a single time. The sample comprised whole blood. These receptors came from an adult who was a healthcare worker with PCR-confirmed SARS-CoV-2 infection or an uninfected control (not recorded which).

This clonotype was picked up a small number of times. J is TRBJ2-1 and V is TRBV11-2; D is uncertain. Trimming took 5 bases from V and 9 from J, leaving 11 bases between them. The CDR3 is 12 residues long. CDR1 is SGHAT and CDR2 is FQNNGV in the germline V gene. The CDR3, as DNA: TGTGCCAGCAGCGCTCATATGGGTGAGCAGTTCTTC. It encodes CASSAHMGEQFF.

This clonotype appeared many times. The chain is built from TRBV11-2 and TRBJ2-1; D not resolved. The germline CDR1 and CDR2 sequences are SGHAT and FQNNGV. V lost 0 bases and J lost 0, with 9 bases in between. The CDR3 is made up of 16 amino acids. CDR3: CASSLDGFSSYNEQFF. Written as DNA, the CDR3 is TGTGCCAGCAGCTTAGACGGGTTTAGCTCCTACAATGAGCAGTTCTTC. The variable domain in full, with the rest retrieved from reference TRBV11-2 and TRBJ2-1, is EAGVAQSPRYKIIEKRQSVAFWCNPISGHATLYWYQQILGQGPKLLIQFQNNGVVDDSQLPKDRFSAERLKGVDSTLKIQPAKLEDSAVYLCASSLDGFSSYNEQFFGPGTRLTVL.

This chain connects TRBV6-5 to TRBJ1-2; no firm D call. CDR3 length: 12 residues. CDR1 MNHEY and CDR2 SVGAGI come from the germline V gene. The ends were cut back, 9 bases at V and 4 bases at J, with 12 bases in the middle. The CDR3 nucleotides read TGTGCCAGTTTCTACCCGACCTATGGCTACACCTTC. Amino acids: CASFYPTYGYTF.

This clonotype was observed a handful of times. The chain employs TRBV20-1 and TRBJ2-7; perhaps TRBD1 as D (5 bases). Trimming removed 6 bases at V and 4 bases at J, with 10 bases between. Germline assignment: CDR1 DFQATT and CDR2 SNEGSKA (reference sequence). There are 11 residues in the CDR3. CDR3 sequence: CSARQFYEQYF. CDR3 bases: TGCAGTGCGAGACAGTTTTACGAGCAGTACTTC.